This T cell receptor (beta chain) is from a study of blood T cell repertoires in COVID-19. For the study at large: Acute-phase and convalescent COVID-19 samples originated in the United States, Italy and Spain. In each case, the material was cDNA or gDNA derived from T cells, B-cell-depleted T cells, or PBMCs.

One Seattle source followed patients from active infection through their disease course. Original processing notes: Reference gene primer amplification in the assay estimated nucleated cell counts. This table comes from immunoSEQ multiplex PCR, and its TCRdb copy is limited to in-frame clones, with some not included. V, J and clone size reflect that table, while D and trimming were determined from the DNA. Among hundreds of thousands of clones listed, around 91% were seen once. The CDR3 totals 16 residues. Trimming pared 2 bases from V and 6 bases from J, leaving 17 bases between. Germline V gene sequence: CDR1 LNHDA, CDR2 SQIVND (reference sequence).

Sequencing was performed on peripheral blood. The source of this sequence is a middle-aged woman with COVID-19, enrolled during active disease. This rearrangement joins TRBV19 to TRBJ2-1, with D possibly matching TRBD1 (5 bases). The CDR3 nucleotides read TGTGCCAGTAGTATAACCCCCCTGCAGGGCGGCAATGAGCAGTTCTTC. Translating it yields CASSITPLQGGNEQFF.